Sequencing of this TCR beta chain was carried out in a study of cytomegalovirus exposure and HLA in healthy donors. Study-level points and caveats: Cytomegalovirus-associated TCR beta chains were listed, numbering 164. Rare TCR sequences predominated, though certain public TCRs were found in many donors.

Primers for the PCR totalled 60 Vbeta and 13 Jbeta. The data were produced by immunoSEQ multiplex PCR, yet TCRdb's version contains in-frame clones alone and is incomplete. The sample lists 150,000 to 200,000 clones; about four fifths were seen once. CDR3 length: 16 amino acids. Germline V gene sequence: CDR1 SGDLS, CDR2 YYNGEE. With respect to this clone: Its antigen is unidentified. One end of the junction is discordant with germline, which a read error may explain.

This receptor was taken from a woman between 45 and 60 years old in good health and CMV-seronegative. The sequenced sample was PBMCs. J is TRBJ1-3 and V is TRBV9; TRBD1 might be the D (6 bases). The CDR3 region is CASSAHRELSPNAIYF. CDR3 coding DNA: TGTGCCAGCAGCGCTCACAGGGAGTTATCGCCAAACGCCATATATTTT.